These 8 T cell receptor beta chains came from one sample sequenced in a study of shared clonotypes between healthy human individuals. Generated by immunoSEQ multiplex PCR, the TCRdb table keeps only in-frame clones and is missing some. The sample has around 500,000 clones, over 60% seen once; the top ten hold around 13%. What was sequenced was PBMCs. The origin of the receptors is a woman aged 40 to 50 in good health. Some clones in this sample may be carry-over from other donors' samples.

The chain combines TRBV15 with TRBJ1-5; the D is unclear. Per germline, CDR1 LNHNV and CDR2 YYDKDF (reference sequence). The V end lost 5 bases, the J end lost 0 bases, and 8 bases lay between the germline ends. This CDR3 comprises 14 residues. CDR3 sequence: CATSGTYSNQPQHF. As DNA, the CDR3 is TGTGCCACCAGCGGTACATATAGCAATCAGCCCCAGCATTTT.

Only a few counts were recorded for this clone. The CDR3 region has the DNA TGTGCCAGCAGCCGCCCCCAAACTAGTTCCTACGAGCAGTACTTC. It translates to CASSRPQTSSYEQYF. This rearrangement joins TRBV4-2 to TRBJ2-7, with D perhaps TRBD2 (5 bases). The CDR3 length is 15 residues. Germline lookup yields CDR1 LGHNA and CDR2 YNFKEQ. V was clipped by 4 bases and J by 1 base, with 14 bases between them.

The chain carries TRBV5-1 and TRBJ2-5; TRBD2 might be the D (6 bases). Per germline, CDR1 SGHRS and CDR2 YFSETQ. V was trimmed by 4 bases and J by 3 bases, leaving 13 bases between them. This CDR3 has 14 amino acids. Written as DNA, the CDR3 is TGCGCCAGCAGCCCCGCAGGCGGGGAAGAGACCCAGTACTTC. This codes for CASSPAGGEETQYF.

The CDR3 is CASSSGPTGVGSTDTQYF. In DNA form, the CDR3 reads TGTGCCAGCAGCTCGGGGCCGACAGGGGTCGGTAGCACAGATACGCAGTATTTT. This sequence joins TRBV11-2 and TRBJ2-3; 8 bases map to TRBD1. The CDR3 runs to 18 residues. The trim removed 4 bases at V and 0 bases at J, leaving 12 bases unmatched. Looked up from germline, CDR1 is SGHAT and CDR2 is FQNNGV.

The chain couples TRBV29-1 to TRBJ2-7; 8 bases agree with TRBD2. The V and J ends lost 3 bases and 4 bases, in that order; junction bases with no gene match: 5. The CDR3 is made up of 13 amino acids. Germline-derived CDR1 and CDR2 are SQVTM and ANQGSEA. The chain's CDR3 is CSVEERESYEQYF. The DNA of the CDR3 is TGCAGCGTTGAGGAGCGGGAGTCGTACGAGCAGTACTTC.

Ten or more counts support this clone. This sample also contains other DNA sequences that code for the same CDR3. This chain connects TRBV4-1 to TRBJ2-7; the D call may be TRBD1 or TRBD2 (5 bases each). Germline loops: CDR1 MGHRA, CDR2 YSYEKL. V gave up 0 bases and J gave up 6 bases, with 18 bases separating them. There are 16 residues in the CDR3. CDR3 sequence (DNA): TGCGCCAGCAGCCAAGACTCAAGGACGCAGAGGGGCGAGCAGTACTTC. This codes for CASSQDSRTQRGEQYF.

As to this clone: A much more abundant neighbour one base away suggests this may be a read error. The chain recombines TRBV29-1 with TRBJ1-3; TRBD1 matches at 7 bases. In germline, CDR1 is SQVTM, CDR2 ANQGSEA. This CDR3 contains 16 residues. Here the CDR3 reads CSVLFPGQSSGSTIYF. CDR3 bases: TGCAGCGTTCTTTTTCCGGGACAGAGCTCTGGAAGCACCATATATTTT.

Only a few counts were recorded for this clone. The CDR3 DNA reads TGTGCCAGCAGCCAAGGGGCTAGCGGGGCCTGGGAGCAGTACTTC. It codes for CASSQGASGAWEQYF. This chain connects TRBV4-2 to TRBJ2-5, with 9 bases lining up with TRBD2. With 1 base clipped from V and 11 bases from J, the junction kept 11 bases outside the gene matches. The CDR3 contains 15 residues. Per the germline V gene, CDR1 is LGHNA and CDR2 is YNFKEQ.